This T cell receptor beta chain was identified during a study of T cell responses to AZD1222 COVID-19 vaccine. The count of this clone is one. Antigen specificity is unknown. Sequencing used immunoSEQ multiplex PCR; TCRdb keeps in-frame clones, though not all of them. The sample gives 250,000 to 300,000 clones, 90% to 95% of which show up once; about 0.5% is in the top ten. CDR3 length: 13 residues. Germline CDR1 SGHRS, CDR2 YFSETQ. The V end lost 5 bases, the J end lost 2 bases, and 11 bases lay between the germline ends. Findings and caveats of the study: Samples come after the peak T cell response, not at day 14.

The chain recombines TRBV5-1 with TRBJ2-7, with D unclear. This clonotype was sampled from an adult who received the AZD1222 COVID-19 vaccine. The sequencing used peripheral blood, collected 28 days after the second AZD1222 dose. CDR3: CASSRSAAYEQYF. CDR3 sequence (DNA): TGCGCCAGCAGTAGGTCCGCCGCCTACGAGCAGTACTTC.